This paragraph reports one T cell receptor (beta chain). Its antigen is unidentified. CDR1 and CDR2 from the germline V gene are SGHTA and FQGNSA. The CDR3 spans 17 residues. Trimming at V came to 3 bases and at J to 0 bases, leaving 7 bases not matched to a gene. From the RT-PCR reads, TCRdb called clonotypes with MiXCR, one entry per CDR3 protein. The table has a few hundred thousand distinct CDR3 sequences, 22% seen once. These data originate in a study of response to subunit inactivated influenza vaccine. Study outcomes and limitations: The authors proposed limited new T cell recruitment per seasonal influenza vaccination.

The receptor's source is a man aged 45 to 70 who received an inactivated influenza vaccine. This sample comprised PBMCs from blood, obtained about 20 months after vaccination. The chain uses TRBV7-2 and TRBJ1-2; 10 nucleotides line up with TRBD1. The CDR3 DNA follows: TGTGCCAGCAGCTTCTCCCAGACAGGGGGCGCTAACTATGGCTACACCTTC. Translation gives CASSFSQTGGANYGYTF.